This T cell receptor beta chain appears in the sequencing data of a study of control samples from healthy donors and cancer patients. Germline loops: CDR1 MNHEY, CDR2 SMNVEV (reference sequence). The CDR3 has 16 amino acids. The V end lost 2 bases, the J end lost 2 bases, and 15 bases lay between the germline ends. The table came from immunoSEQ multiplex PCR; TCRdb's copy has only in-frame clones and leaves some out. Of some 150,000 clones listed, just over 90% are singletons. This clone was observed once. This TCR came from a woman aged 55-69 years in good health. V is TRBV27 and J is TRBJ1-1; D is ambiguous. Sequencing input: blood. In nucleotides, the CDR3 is TGTGCCAGCAGTTTAGGCAGTAGTCCCCCAAACACTGAAGCTTTCTTT. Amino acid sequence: CASSLGSSPPNTEAFF.